Listed here are 25 T cell receptor beta chains from one sample, sequenced in a study of blood T cells in healthy people across ages. A second PCR of roughly 7 to 11 cycles used a sample-barcoded 5' primer and a J-beta primer mix. TCRdb passed the 5' RACE reads through MiXCR, listing each CDR3 protein once. The sample contains 1.5 million or so distinct CDR3 sequences, approximately 42% of which appear only once. Source material: blood. Receptors were obtained from a young woman in good health.

This clonotype turned up a few times. In DNA, the CDR3 is TGCAGTGCTACCCCGGGACAGGGGGTGTACGAGCAGTACTTC. Translated, it gives CSATPGQGVYEQYF. V and J are TRBV20-1 and TRBJ2-7, with TRBD1 matching over 11 bases. This CDR3 is 14 amino acids long. The V gene end was trimmed by 4 bases and the J gene end by 4 bases; junction bases not matched to a gene: 6. Germline values: CDR1 DFQATT, CDR2 SNEGSKA (reference sequence).

This chain links TRBV11-2 with TRBJ2-7; 14 nucleotides agree with TRBD2. From germline, CDR1 is SGHAT and CDR2 FQNNGV. The CDR3 is 16 amino acids. V dropped 5 bases and J dropped 4; count of bases not matched to a gene: 7. This CDR3 reads CASSRGGTSGRYEQYF. The CDR3 DNA sequence: TGTGCCAGCAGCCGAGGAGGGACTAGCGGGAGATACGAGCAGTACTTC.

The CDR3 DNA sequence: TGTGCCAGCAGTTTTGGCAATGAAAAACTGTTTTTT. Amino acids: CASSFGNEKLFF. The chain carries TRBV12-3 or TRBV12-4 and TRBJ1-4; no clear D. The CDR3 totals 12 residues. V lost 3 bases and J lost 5, with 4 bases in between.

The chain employs TRBV28 and TRBJ2-3; D not certain. Germline V lookup: CDR1 MDHEN, CDR2 SYDVKM. The length of the CDR3 is 15 residues. The germline V and J ends were trimmed by 7 bases and 1 base, with 15 bases remaining between them. The CDR3 DNA follows: TGTGCCAGCACCCCAGTTGATGGAGGCACAGATACGCAGTATTTT. Its translation is CASTPVDGGTDTQYF.

This clonotype was observed a handful of times. The rearrangement joins TRBV7-6 to TRBJ2-3, with 11 positions matching TRBD2. Germline V gene sequence: CDR1 SGHVS, CDR2 FNYEAQ. V lost 1 base, J lost 10 bases, and 10 bases stayed unmatched. The CDR3 sequence is 16 residues long. The CDR3 DNA follows: TGTGCCAGCAGCTTAGGGACTAGCGGGTACGTCGATGCGCAGTATTTT. Protein sequence: CASSLGTSGYVDAQYF.

This clonotype turned up a few times. The V gene is TRBV6-1, the J gene TRBJ2-7; 7 bases agree with TRBD1. Germline V CDR1 and CDR2: MNHNS, SASEGT. CDR3 length: 13 residues. J was trimmed by 4 bases and V by 6 bases; bases with no gene match: 6. This CDR3 is CASSDRAPYEQYF. Written as DNA, the CDR3 is TGTGCCAGCAGCGACAGGGCTCCTTACGAGCAGTACTTC.

This clonotype came up a few times. The rearrangement uses TRBV2 and TRBJ2-1; 8 nucleotides agree with TRBD2. The germline V gene has CDR1 SNHLY and CDR2 FYNNEI. Germline trimming cut 7 bases from V and 8 bases from J; bases unmatched to any gene: 10. This CDR3 has 14 residues. As DNA, the CDR3 is TGTGCCAGCATCCTTAGCGGGACAAGTCATGAGCAGTTCTTC. Translated: CASILSGTSHEQFF.

The chain employs TRBV12-3 or TRBV12-4 and TRBJ2-1; TRBD1 or TRBD2 may be the D gene (5 bases each). The CDR3 contains 14 residues. V dropped 7 bases and J dropped 4 bases, with 14 bases sitting between them. CDR3 loop: CASTLGTAYNEQFF. CDR3 DNA sequence: TGTGCCAGCACCCTGGGGACCGCGTACAATGAGCAGTTCTTC.

This clonotype was seen at least ten times. The chain combines TRBV6-2 or TRBV6-3 with TRBJ2-1; 10 bases match TRBD2. CDR1 is MNHEY and CDR2 is SVGEGT in the germline V gene. CDR3 length: 14 residues. Trimming took 8 bases from V and 2 from J; bases not matched to a gene: 3. CDR3 in amino acids: CASGGLAPYNEQFF. Written as DNA, the CDR3 is TGTGCCAGCGGGGGACTAGCGCCCTACAATGAGCAGTTCTTC.

This clonotype came up once. The V and J genes are TRBV12-3 or TRBV12-4 and TRBJ2-1; 8 nucleotides align to TRBD2. The CDR3 extends over 15 amino acids. With V trimmed by 1 base and J by 6 bases, 5 bases remained unmatched. Written as DNA, the CDR3 is TGTGCCAGCAGTTTAGTCAGCGGGGGATGCAATGAGCAGTTCTTC. Amino acids: CASSLVSGGCNEQFF.

A word on this clonotype: The junction does not match germline at one end; this may be a read error. The chain employs TRBV7-9 and TRBJ2-7, with unresolved D. The CDR3 sequence is 14 residues long. Germline-derived CDR1 and CDR2 are SEHNR and FQNEAQ (reference sequence). CDR3 in DNA: TGTGCCAACAGCGAACGGGCGGTTACCTACGAGCAGTACTTC. Residues: CANSERAVTYEQYF.

This clonotype has a handful of counts. The rearrangement links TRBV29-1 to TRBJ2-7; D may correspond to TRBD1 or TRBD2 (6 bases each). Trimming cost V 0 bases and J 1 base, with 13 bases left between them. Looked up from germline, CDR1 is SQVTM and CDR2 is ANQGSEA. The CDR3 runs 15 residues. The chain's CDR3 is CSVEDPRDTSYEQYF. The CDR3 DNA follows: TGCAGCGTTGAAGATCCGCGGGACACGTCCTACGAGCAGTACTTC.

In its sample, this clonotype was seen a few times. The J gene is TRBJ2-2, the V gene TRBV20-1; tentatively, D is TRBD2 (6 bases). The V gene lost 0 bases and the J gene lost 5 bases, with 16 bases spanning the gap. Germline V gene lookup returns CDR1 DFQATT and CDR2 SNEGSKA (reference sequence). The CDR3 totals 16 residues. CDR3 nucleotides: TGCAGTGCTAGAGATTTATACGGGAGTCCTACCGGGGAGCTGTTTTTT. This gives the protein CSARDLYGSPTGELFF.

This chain connects TRBV4-1 to TRBJ2-1; 7 bases agree with TRBD1. The CDR3 has 15 residues. V was pared by 1 base and J by 10 bases, with 10 bases of the junction left unmatched. Germline V lookup: CDR1 MGHRA, CDR2 YSYEKL. The CDR3 sequence: CASSQVRDSSYEQFF. Written as DNA, the CDR3 is TGCGCCAGCAGCCAAGTACGGGACAGTTCCTACGAGCAGTTCTTC.

The CDR3 sequence is CSVAPQYF. In nucleotides, the CDR3 is TGCAGCGTTGCTCCCCAGTACTTC. The V gene is TRBV29-1, the J gene TRBJ2-5; D is ambiguous. The germline gives CDR1 SQVTM, CDR2 ANQGSEA. This CDR3 comprises 8 residues. V lost 4 bases and J 9 bases, leaving 3 bases between the germline ends.

This clonotype was found a few times. The chain uses TRBV3-1 and TRBJ2-7, with D maybe TRBD2 (6 bases). Germline CDR1 reads LGHDT; CDR2 reads YNNKEL (reference sequence). The CDR3 is made up of 15 amino acids. V was pared by 3 bases and J by 0 bases, with 12 bases between. For the CDR3, the DNA is TGTGCCAGCAGCCAGAGTGGAGGGAACTCCTACGAGCAGTACTTC. Protein sequence: CASSQSGGNSYEQYF.

The gene calls are TRBV3-1 and TRBJ1-2; 9 positions agree with TRBD1. Germline-derived CDR1 and CDR2 are LGHDT and YNNKEL (reference sequence). V lost 4 bases and J lost 6; bases outside the gene matches: 12. The CDR3 loop spans 16 amino acids. CDR3 protein: CASSRHSPGQGNGYTF. As DNA, the CDR3 is TGTGCCAGCAGCCGACATTCCCCGGGACAGGGTAATGGCTACACCTTC.

V usage is TRBV12-3 or TRBV12-4 and J usage is TRBJ1-4, with D unclear. Trimming left V 4 bases short and J 5 bases short, with 11 bases between. The CDR3 extends over 14 amino acids. CDR3 residues: CASSSLPTNEKLFF. The CDR3 DNA sequence: TGTGCCAGCAGTTCGCTACCGACGAATGAAAAACTGTTTTTT.

V and J are TRBV12-3 or TRBV12-4 and TRBJ2-1, with D possibly matching TRBD2 (6 bases). The CDR3 loop spans 15 amino acids. V was pared by 6 bases and J by 5 bases, with 17 bases between. CDR3 in DNA: TGTGCCAGCAGCTCTACTAGCTCGGGGGACAATGAGCAGTTCTTC. Its translation: CASSSTSSGDNEQFF.

The rearrangement joins TRBV20-1 to TRBJ2-1; the D gene is possibly TRBD2 (6 bases). Germline V gene sequence: CDR1 DFQATT, CDR2 SNEGSKA (reference sequence). Trimming removed 6 bases at V and 10 bases at J, with 19 bases between. The CDR3 is 13 residues long. The CDR3 reads CSAPGGARYEQFF. CDR3 coding DNA: TGCAGTGCCCCCGGAGGGGCGAGGTACGAGCAGTTCTTC.

The rearrangement links TRBV2 to TRBJ1-1, with D possibly matching TRBD1 (5 bases). Looked up from germline, CDR1 is SNHLY and CDR2 is FYNNEI. CDR3 length: 14 residues. V dropped 11 bases and J dropped 5 bases, with 21 bases sitting between them. CDR3 bases: TGTGCCGGGGGGTACGGACTGGGGGGGACTGAAGCTTTCTTT. The encoded protein is CAGGYGLGGTEAFF.

V is TRBV12-3 or TRBV12-4 and J is TRBJ2-2; 10 positions agree with TRBD1. CDR3 length: 15 amino acids. With 4 bases clipped from V and 6 bases from J, the junction kept 5 bases outside the gene matches. Here the CDR3 reads CASSSGTGEAGELFF. The CDR3 region has the DNA TGTGCCAGCAGTTCCGGGACAGGGGAGGCCGGGGAGCTGTTTTTT.

The rearrangement uses TRBV5-4 and TRBJ2-3, with 7 positions matching TRBD2. Germline CDR1 SGHNT, CDR2 YYREEE (reference sequence). The CDR3 length is 16 residues. J gave up 6 bases and V 3 bases, and 13 bases lay outside the gene matches. In DNA form, the CDR3 reads TGTGCCAGCAGCTCGATGACTAGCATGACCGTCGATACGCAGTATTTT. This translates into CASSSMTSMTVDTQYF.

The CDR3, as DNA: TGTGCCAGCAGCATCTCGCTATCGGGAAAGAATGAGCAGTTCTTC. Translating gives CASSISLSGKNEQFF. The chain joins TRBV7-6 to TRBJ2-1; D might be TRBD2 (5 bases). There are 15 residues in the CDR3. V was pared by 5 bases and J by 7 bases, with 18 bases between. The germline V gene has CDR1 SGHVS and CDR2 FNYEAQ. The full variable domain, its missing parts supplied by reference TRBV7-6 and TRBJ2-1, is GAGVSQSPRYKVTKRGQDVALRCDPISGHVSLYWYRQALGQGPEFLTYFNYEAQQDKSGLPNDRFSAERPEGSISTLTIQRTEQRDSAMYRCASSISLSGKNEQFFGPGTRLTVL.

This clonotype turned up a few times. The chain has TRBV7-8 and TRBJ2-1, with 12 bases that match TRBD2. Germline loops: CDR1 SGHVS, CDR2 FQNEAQ. With V trimmed by 3 bases and J by 7 bases, 4 bases remained unmatched. This CDR3 is 15 amino acids long. The CDR3 DNA follows: TGTGCCAGCAGCTTGACTAGCGGGAGTGTTAATGAGCAGTTCTTC. Translated: CASSLTSGSVNEQFF.